These 31 T cell receptor beta chains originate from one sample sequenced in a study of glioma-infiltrating T cells after dendritic cell vaccination. Time point noted: after dendritic cell vaccination, including at tumor progression/relapse. Libraries were prepared by immunoSEQ multiplex PCR; TCRdb keeps only in-frame clonotypes and omits some of them. The table records about 76,000 clones, 87% of them present only once. Specimen: blood, collected after dendritic cell vaccination. Receptors originate from a human donor with glioblastoma.

The J gene is TRBJ2-3, the V gene TRBV7-9; 11 bases match TRBD2. V lost 5 bases to trimming and J lost 3 bases; unmatched junction nucleotides: 7. CDR3 size: 16 residues. From germline, CDR1 is SEHNR and CDR2 FQNEAQ (reference sequence). For the CDR3, the DNA is TGTGCCAGCAGCGACAGACTAGCGGGGAAGACAGATACGCAGTATTTT. Residues: CASSDRLAGKTDTQYF.

The J gene is TRBJ2-2, the V gene TRBV7-7; TRBD2 matches 16 bases. Looked up from germline, CDR1 is SSHAT and CDR2 is FNYEAQ (reference sequence). There are 20 residues in the CDR3. The junction had 12 bases not matched to a gene; V was cut back by 6 bases and J by 2 bases. This CDR3 reads CASSPTAGLAGGINTGELFF. CDR3 in DNA: TGTGCCAGCAGTCCAACCGCGGGACTAGCGGGGGGGATTAACACCGGGGAGCTGTTTTTT.

This rearrangement joins TRBV4-1 to TRBJ2-7; 14 bases are a match to TRBD2. V gave up 6 bases and J gave up 0 bases; unmatched junction bases: 4. Germline CDR1 reads MGHRA; CDR2 reads YSYEKL. The CDR3 runs to 16 residues. The CDR3 nucleotides are TGCGCCAGCAGGACTAGCGGGGGGGACAGCTCCTACGAGCAGTACTTC. Protein product: CASRTSGGDSSYEQYF.

The chain joins TRBV5-1 to TRBJ2-3; the match to TRBD2 covers 8 bases. Germline trimming cut 0 bases from V and 4 bases from J; bases unmatched to any gene: 4. CDR1 is SGHRS and CDR2 is YFSETQ in the germline V gene. The CDR3 loop spans 15 amino acids. CDR3 nucleotide sequence: TGCGCCAGCAGCTTGGCCGGGGGGGCCGCAGATACGCAGTATTTT. Amino acids: CASSLAGGAADTQYF.

The V call is TRBV19, the J call TRBJ2-3, with D maybe TRBD2 (5 bases). Germline V CDR1 and CDR2: LNHDA, SQIVND (reference sequence). V was trimmed by 3 bases and J by 5 bases, leaving 18 bases between them. The CDR3 sequence is 16 residues long. The CDR3 loop is CASSIFRGSEVDTQYF. CDR3 sequence (DNA): TGTGCCAGTAGTATCTTTCGGGGTAGCGAAGTAGATACGCAGTATTTT.

The chain recombines TRBV10-3 with TRBJ2-6; 7 bases are a match to TRBD1. The ends lost 6 bases at V and 2 bases at J; junction bases unmatched: 4. CDR3 length: 15 amino acids. Germline V gene sequence: CDR1 ENHRY, CDR2 SYGVKD. The CDR3 DNA reads TGTGCCATCAGCGTTACAGGGGCTGGGGCCAACGTCCTGACTTTC. Protein: CAISVTGAGANVLTF.

This clone was observed once. V and J are TRBV6-6 and TRBJ1-1, with TRBD1 matching 7 bases. V dropped 5 bases and J dropped 4; count of bases not matched to a gene: 13. Germline V gene data show CDR1 as MNHNY and CDR2 as SVGAGI (reference sequence). CDR3 size: 16 residues. CDR3 nucleotides: TGTGCCAGCAGTCGGACCCTGACAGGGTCCGGCACTGAAGCTTTCTTT. As protein: CASSRTLTGSGTEAFF.

This clone was counted only a few times. V is TRBV7-8 and J is TRBJ2-1; TRBD1 agrees at 9 bases. The germline V gene encodes CDR1 SGHVS and CDR2 FQNEAQ. This CDR3 is built from 14 residues. The junction had 4 bases not matched to a gene; V was cut back by 5 bases and J by 5 bases. The CDR3 protein is CASSARTGDNEQFF. Here the CDR3 DNA reads TGTGCCAGCAGCGCAAGGACAGGGGACAATGAGCAGTTCTTC.

This rearrangement joins TRBV6-6 to TRBJ2-1; 7 bases are shared with TRBD2. V shed 7 bases, J shed 7 bases, and the junction held 4 bases outside the gene matches. Germline CDR1 reads MNHNY; CDR2 reads SVGAGI (reference sequence). The CDR3 covers 12 residues. For the CDR3, the DNA is TGTGCCAGCACCAGCGGGGAAAATGAGCAGTTCTTC. Translated, it gives CASTSGENEQFF.

CDR3 protein: CASSDSTGGYNEQFF. CDR3 bases: TGTGCCAGCAGTGACTCGACAGGGGGCTACAATGAGCAGTTCTTC. The genes are TRBV6-4 and TRBJ2-7, with TRBD1 identical over 9 bases. The DNA end is more similar to TRBJ2-1, so the J call may be wrong. CDR3 size: 15 residues. Germline V gene sequence: CDR1 MRHNA, CDR2 SNTAGT.

This clone was counted a few times. The chain joins TRBV6-5 to TRBJ1-4; 10 bases are shared with TRBD1. The V gene's germline CDR1 is MNHEY and CDR2 SVGAGI. This CDR3 contains 14 residues. The junction had 5 bases not matched to a gene; V was cut back by 5 bases and J by 8 bases. CDR3: CASSGTGAGEKLFF. Written as DNA, the CDR3 is TGTGCCAGCAGTGGGACAGGGGCGGGGGAAAAACTGTTTTTT.

The chain couples TRBV10-2 to TRBJ1-1; weak D call: TRBD1 (6 bases). V lost 4 bases, J lost 2 bases, and 17 bases lay in between. The CDR3 is 16 amino acids. Germline V gene data show CDR1 as WSHSY and CDR2 as SAAADI. CDR3 in amino acids: CASSGGLGTPNTEAFF. The CDR3 nucleotides read TGCGCCAGCAGTGGGGGTCTGGGGACACCCAACACTGAAGCTTTCTTT.

The V and J genes are TRBV19 and TRBJ2-7; possibly TRBD2 for D (5 bases). The V end lost 3 bases, the J end lost 1 base, and 10 bases lay between the germline ends. This CDR3 contains 14 residues. The germline V gene encodes CDR1 LNHDA and CDR2 SQIVND (reference sequence). The CDR3 reads CASSIRTLSYEQYF. CDR3 in DNA: TGTGCCAGTAGTATCCGGACTCTATCCTACGAGCAGTACTTC.

V usage is TRBV5-8 and J usage is TRBJ2-7, with 11 bases matching TRBD1. There are 15 residues in the CDR3. Germline lookup yields CDR1 SGHTS and CDR2 YDEGEE. V lost 0 bases to trimming and J lost 5 bases; unmatched junction nucleotides: 4. CDR3 loop: CASSLGGTGGNEQYF. DNA for the CDR3: TGTGCCAGCAGCTTGGGAGGGACAGGGGGGAACGAGCAGTACTTC.

This rearrangement joins TRBV6-5 to TRBJ1-1, with D possibly TRBD1 on 5 matching bases. Germline values: CDR1 MNHEY, CDR2 SVGAGI. The CDR3 is 12 amino acids. The V gene lost 8 bases and the J gene lost 10 bases, with 17 bases spanning the gap. CDR3 in DNA: TGTGCCAGCGGGGCTTTTCGAGGAACAGCTTTCTTT. Translated, it gives CASGAFRGTAFF.

The chain links TRBV29-1 to TRBJ2-1, with 11 nucleotides matching TRBD2. Trimming at V came to 5 bases and at J to 6 bases, leaving 15 bases not matched to a gene. The CDR3 has 17 residues. Germline CDR1 is SQVTM and CDR2 is ANQGSEA. CDR3 sequence reads: CSVRGTKLAGAPNEQFF. The DNA of the CDR3 is TGCAGCGTTCGAGGGACAAAACTAGCGGGAGCCCCCAATGAGCAGTTCTTC.

This chain joins TRBV5-4 and TRBJ2-7; D is unresolved. The V gene's germline CDR1 is SGHNT and CDR2 YYREEE (reference sequence). CDR3 size: 11 residues. Deletions cut 2 bases from V and 6 bases from J, with 6 bases between. The CDR3 sequence: CASSFRSEQYF. In DNA, the CDR3 is TGTGCCAGCAGCTTCCGTTCCGAGCAGTACTTC.

This chain connects TRBV6-1 to TRBJ2-5, with 7 bases fitting TRBD2. With 4 bases clipped from V and 4 bases from J, the junction kept 6 bases outside the gene matches. CDR1 and CDR2 from the germline V gene are MNHNS and SASEGT. The length of the CDR3 is 14 residues. The CDR3 loop is CASSVSRGGETQYF. CDR3 coding DNA: TGTGCCAGCAGTGTTAGTCGCGGGGGAGAGACCCAGTACTTC.

The chain has TRBV5-6 and TRBJ2-7; no clear D. The CDR3 contains 13 residues. Trimming stripped 2 bases from V and 2 bases from J, with 8 bases between. CDR1 and CDR2 from the germline V gene are SGHDT and YYEEEE. The CDR3 loop reads CASSFGGTYEQYF. CDR3 nucleotides: TGTGCCAGCAGCTTCGGCGGTACCTACGAGCAGTACTTC.

This chain joins TRBV18 and TRBJ2-3; D gene uncertain. The CDR3 spans 12 residues. From germline, CDR1 is KGHSH and CDR2 LQKENI. V dropped 3 bases and J dropped 4 bases, with 5 bases sitting between them. The CDR3, as DNA: TGTGCCAGCTCACCGTCTCCAGATACGCAGTATTTT. Its protein is CASSPSPDTQYF.

In its sample, this clone was seen once. The rearrangement links TRBV11-2 to TRBJ2-7; D unclear. The ends were cut back, 5 bases at V and 3 bases at J, with 11 bases in the middle. This CDR3 spans 13 amino acids. Germline-derived CDR1 and CDR2 are SGHAT and FQNNGV. The CDR3 coding sequence is TGTGCCAGCAGCGCCTGGAGAAGCTACGAGCAGTACTTC. Encoded protein: CASSAWRSYEQYF.

This clone was detected a few times. The chain carries TRBV6-1 and TRBJ1-2, with D hard to call. Per germline, CDR1 MNHNS and CDR2 SASEGT. Trimming cost V 0 bases and J 4 bases, with 12 bases left between them. The CDR3 runs 15 residues. The CDR3 DNA sequence: TGTGCCAGCAGTGAAGCAGCAGAGGGAGCCTATGGCTACACCTTC. Amino acids: CASSEAAEGAYGYTF.

This rearrangement joins TRBV7-6 to TRBJ1-1; D unresolved. V was cut by 1 base and J by 4 bases, with 16 bases left in between. The CDR3 covers 16 residues. The germline CDR1 and CDR2 sequences are SGHVS and FNYEAQ. The chain's CDR3 is CASSLGSRGVSTEAFF. CDR3 in DNA: TGTGCCAGCAGCTTAGGTTCTCGGGGAGTGAGCACTGAAGCTTTCTTT.

In regard to this clone: The junction and the germline gene differ at one end; a read error may be behind it. The chain's CDR3 is CANSQEREREQFF. CDR3 sequence (DNA): TGCGCCAACAGCCAAGAACGGGAACGGGAGCAGTTCTTC. The genes are TRBV4-3 and TRBJ2-1, with D perhaps TRBD2 (5 bases). CDR1 and CDR2 (germline): LGHNA, YSLEER. This CDR3 is 13 amino acids long.

CDR3 region: CASSESAGTRYEQYF. CDR3 sequence (DNA): TGCGCCAGCAGTGAGTCGGCGGGGACCCGCTACGAGCAGTACTTC. The rearrangement joins TRBV10-2 to TRBJ2-7; D might be TRBD2 (6 bases). CDR1 is WSHSY and CDR2 is SAAADI in the germline V gene. V lost 0 bases to trimming and J lost 3 bases, with 12 bases between them. The CDR3 is made up of 15 amino acids.

This chain joins TRBV30 and TRBJ1-5; 9 nucleotides line up with TRBD1. Looked up from germline, CDR1 is GTSNPN and CDR2 is SVGIG (reference sequence). Trimming took 2 bases from V and 2 from J; bases not matched to a gene: 4. This CDR3 has 15 residues. The CDR3 loop reads CAWSHRDRGNQPQHF. The CDR3 nucleotides are TGTGCCTGGAGTCACCGGGACAGGGGCAATCAGCCCCAGCATTTT.

This clone was counted between two and nine times. This sequence joins TRBV5-8 and TRBJ2-5, with a weak D call TRBD2 (5 bases). The V gene's germline CDR1 is SGHTS and CDR2 YDEGEE. The length of the CDR3 is 14 residues. Between the trimmed V and J ends, which lost 4 bases and 8 bases, there was a span of 18 bases. The CDR3 DNA reads TGTGCCAGCAGCCCGGGTCCGGGATCGGATACCCAGTACTTC. This codes for CASSPGPGSDTQYF.

This rearrangement joins TRBV6-1 to TRBJ2-2; D uncertain. Trimming stripped 6 bases from V and 0 bases from J, with 11 bases between. Looked up from germline, CDR1 is MNHNS and CDR2 is SASEGT. The CDR3 totals 15 residues. The CDR3 DNA reads as TGTGCCAGCAGAAAGGAGACCCCGAACACCGGGGAGCTGTTTTTT. It translates to CASRKETPNTGELFF.

The J gene is TRBJ2-5, the V gene TRBV7-9; 8 bases align to TRBD1. Germline values: CDR1 SEHNR, CDR2 FQNEAQ (reference sequence). This CDR3 comprises 19 residues. The junction had 15 bases not matched to a gene; V was cut back by 3 bases and J by 0 bases. DNA for the CDR3: TGTGCCAGCAGCTTCCATTCAACAAGACAGGGGACCAACCAAGAGACCCAGTACTTC. Its protein is CASSFHSTRQGTNQETQYF.

The chain carries TRBV28 and TRBJ2-6; 7 bases are a match to TRBD2. Germline lookup yields CDR1 MDHEN and CDR2 SYDVKM. The CDR3 extends over 17 amino acids. V lost 8 bases and J lost 0; bases outside the gene matches: 10. Here the CDR3 reads CASELPGGRSGANVLTF. The CDR3 bases are TGTGCCAGCGAACTTCCGGGAGGCCGCTCTGGGGCCAACGTCCTGACTTTC.

Here the CDR3 DNA reads TGTGCCAGCAGCGGCTGGACTAGCGGGAAAGGGAATGAGCAGTTCTTC. This sequence encodes CASSGWTSGKGNEQFF. V and J are TRBV5-4 and TRBJ2-1; 12 bases are shared with TRBD2. After removal of 4 bases from V and 7 bases from J, the junction contained 9 bases not matched to a gene. The CDR3 is made up of 16 amino acids. Germline CDR1 reads SGHNT; CDR2 reads YYREEE (reference sequence).